This entry lists 31 T cell receptor beta chains sequenced from one sample in a study of blood T cell repertoires in COVID-19. Method: immunoSEQ multiplex PCR; TCRdb's copy keeps in-frame clones and lacks some. The data show approximately 500,000 clones, 75% to 90% seen once. Sample: peripheral blood. The receptors here all came from a human donor in a cohort sampled during active COVID-19.

The CDR3 sequence: CASSTQGFGGDTQYF. The CDR3 nucleotides read TGTGCCAGCAGTACACAGGGCTTTGGGGGAGATACGCAGTATTTT. The J gene is TRBJ2-3, the V gene TRBV28, with D maybe TRBD1 (6 bases). The CDR3 runs 15 residues. Germline CDR1 is MDHEN and CDR2 is SYDVKM. V lost 5 bases and J 5 bases, leaving 17 bases between the germline ends.

This CDR3 reads CASSPVASGTYNEQFF. CDR3 sequence (DNA): TGTGCCAGCAGCCCTGTGGCTAGCGGGACCTACAATGAGCAGTTCTTC. The V gene is TRBV11-1, the J gene TRBJ2-1; TRBD2 aligns across 9 bases. J was trimmed by 2 bases and V by 5 bases; bases with no gene match: 7. Germline V gene lookup returns CDR1 SGHAT and CDR2 FQDESV (reference sequence). CDR3 size: 16 residues. Full variable domain (missing parts from reference TRBV11-1 and TRBJ2-1): EAEVAQSPRYKITEKSQAVAFWCDPISGHATLYWYRQILGQGPELLVQFQDESVVDDSQLPKDRFSAERLKGVDSTLKIQPAELGDSAMYLCASSPVASGTYNEQFFGPGTRLTVL.

Worth noting for this clone: A junction boundary mismatches the germline segment, possibly from a read error. The chain uses TRBV7-7 and TRBJ2-5; 7 nucleotides line up with TRBD1. Germline CDR1 and CDR2: SSHAT and FNYEAQ (reference sequence). This CDR3 has 14 amino acids. In DNA, the CDR3 is TGTGCTAGCAGCCTATACAGGGGCGGGGAGACCCAGTACTTC. The encoded protein is CASSLYRGGETQYF.

Details on this clone: Other nucleotide sequences from this sample produce the same CDR3. The rearrangement uses TRBV19 and TRBJ2-1; the match to TRBD2 covers 11 bases. V dropped 5 bases and J dropped 2; count of bases not matched to a gene: 2. The germline CDR1 and CDR2 sequences are LNHDA and SQIVND (reference sequence). There are 15 residues in the CDR3. The CDR3 DNA follows: TGTGCCAGTAGTGTTAGCGGGAGGGCCTACAATGAGCAGTTCTTC. It encodes CASSVSGRAYNEQFF.

The rearrangement uses TRBV9 and TRBJ1-2, with a tentative D call TRBD1 (6 bases). CDR3 length equals 15 residues. Germline CDR1 reads SGDLS; CDR2 reads YYNGEE. Trimming removed 4 bases from V and 6 bases from J, with 19 bases in between. The CDR3 nucleotides read TGTGCCAGCAGCCCGTCTCAGGGGCAAGGGGATGGCTACACCTTC. This gives the protein CASSPSQGQGDGYTF. Together with reference TRBV9 and TRBJ1-2, the CDR3 gives the full variable domain: DSGVTQTPKHLITATGQRVTLRCSPRSGDLSVYWYQQSLDQGLQFLIQYYNGEERAKGNILERFSAQQFPDLHSELNLSSLELGDSALYFCASSPSQGQGDGYTFGSGTRLTVV.

This clone was counted once. The rearrangement links TRBV6-5 to TRBJ2-7, with 7 positions matching TRBD1. J gave up 3 bases and V 6 bases, and 5 bases lay outside the gene matches. Germline V gives CDR1 MNHEY, CDR2 SVGAGI. The CDR3 runs 13 residues. This chain's CDR3 is CASRGQPFYEQYF. The CDR3 coding sequence is TGTGCCAGCAGGGGACAGCCTTTCTACGAGCAGTACTTC.

CDR3: CASSQGRMNTEAFF. The CDR3 DNA reads TGTGCCAGTAGTCAGGGTAGGATGAACACTGAAGCTTTCTTT. The chain combines TRBV19 with TRBJ1-1; D perhaps matches TRBD1 (5 bases). The CDR3 runs 14 residues. Germline CDR1 LNHDA, CDR2 SQIVND (reference sequence). Trimming shortened V by 5 bases and J by 0 bases, and 10 bases separated the two germline ends.

The V and J genes are TRBV19 and TRBJ1-1, with D maybe TRBD1 (6 bases). The CDR3 sequence is 15 residues long. V shed 4 bases and J shed 0 bases, with 12 bases lying between them. CDR1 is LNHDA, CDR2 SQIVND, per germline (reference sequence). The CDR3 DNA reads as TGTGCCAGTAGTAAAGGGCAGGGGTTGAACACTGAAGCTTTCTTT. Translated: CASSKGQGLNTEAFF.

This rearrangement joins TRBV3-1 (or the pseudogene TRBV3-2) to TRBJ1-6; 10 bases line up with TRBD1. The junction had 5 bases not matched to a gene; V was cut back by 5 bases and J by 7 bases. Looked up from germline, CDR1 is LGHDT and CDR2 is YNNKEL (reference sequence). The CDR3 spans 15 residues. The CDR3 region is CASSRGQGDNSPLHF. CDR3 nucleotides: TGTGCCAGCAGCAGAGGACAGGGGGACAATTCACCCCTCCACTTT.

This chain uses TRBV6-4 with TRBJ2-5; tentatively, D is TRBD2 (6 bases). Looked up from germline, CDR1 is MRHNA and CDR2 is SNTAGT. The germline V and J ends were trimmed by 3 bases and 2 bases, with 10 bases remaining between them. The CDR3 has 14 amino acids. The CDR3 sequence: CASSESAGQETQYF. DNA for the CDR3: TGTGCCAGCAGTGAGTCGGCGGGACAAGAGACCCAGTACTTC.

This clone was detected many times. This sequence joins TRBV7-3 and TRBJ2-3; D is unclear. The V gene lost 6 bases and the J gene lost 0 bases, with 10 bases spanning the gap. The CDR3 is 14 amino acids. In germline, CDR1 is SGHTA, CDR2 FQGTGA. CDR3 sequence reads: CASSQTHSTDTQYF. In DNA form, the CDR3 reads TGTGCCAGCAGTCAGACACATAGCACAGATACGCAGTATTTT.

Only one count was recorded for this clone. The chain couples TRBV5-5 to TRBJ1-5, with no clear D. The length of the CDR3 is 15 residues. Trimming stripped 4 bases from V and 3 bases from J, with 14 bases between. From germline, CDR1 is SGHKS and CDR2 YYEKEE (reference sequence). The CDR3: CASSPLGPFNQPQHF. The DNA of the CDR3 is TGTGCCAGCAGCCCCCTAGGCCCTTTCAATCAGCCCCAGCATTTT.

The table lists this clone with a count of one. The chain combines TRBV9 with TRBJ1-2; D is ambiguous. CDR1 is SGDLS and CDR2 is YYNGEE in the germline V gene. The CDR3 is made up of 13 amino acids. Trimming removed 0 bases at V and 7 bases at J, with 10 bases between. This CDR3 reads CASSVEEDFGYTF. The CDR3 region has the DNA TGTGCCAGCAGCGTAGAAGAGGACTTTGGCTACACCTTC.

The CDR3 loop is CASSGWTGGGNMNTEAFF. The DNA of the CDR3 is TGTGCCAGCAGCGGGTGGACAGGGGGCGGGAATATGAACACTGAAGCTTTCTTT. This sequence joins TRBV7-9 and TRBJ1-1, with 11 bases that match TRBD1. V lost 5 bases, J lost 0 bases, and 11 bases stayed unmatched. The germline V gene has CDR1 SEHNR and CDR2 FQNEAQ (reference sequence). This CDR3 contains 18 residues.

The rearrangement links TRBV28 to TRBJ1-1; no reliable D call. The germline V gene encodes CDR1 MDHEN and CDR2 SYDVKM. This CDR3 has 17 residues. Trimming left V 2 bases short and J 1 base short, with 17 bases between. In DNA form, the CDR3 reads TGTGCCAGCAGTTTACCCGTACAGCTTGGAACGAACACTGAAGCTTTCTTT. The encoded protein is CASSLPVQLGTNTEAFF.

The chain carries TRBV12-3 or TRBV12-4 and TRBJ2-3; D is unclear. V dropped 3 bases and J dropped 2 bases, with 6 bases sitting between them. This CDR3 is built from 13 residues. DNA of the CDR3: TGTGCCAGCAGTTTGGGCCTCACAGATACGCAGTATTTT. Its protein is CASSLGLTDTQYF.

The chain links TRBV7-3 to TRBJ2-2; possible D gene TRBD2, 5 bases. Deletions cut 2 bases from V and 6 bases from J, with 10 bases between. Germline CDR1 reads SGHTA; CDR2 reads FQGTGA. CDR3 length: 14 amino acids. DNA of the CDR3: TGTGCCAGCAGCTTAGAGCTAGCTTCCGGGGAGCTGTTTTTT. It translates to CASSLELASGELFF.

The count of this clone is one. This chain links TRBV6-5 with TRBJ1-1; D ambiguous. V was pared by 6 bases and J by 6 bases, with 20 bases between. Germline V CDR1 and CDR2: MNHEY, SVGAGI. This CDR3 region has 15 residues. Here the CDR3 DNA reads TGTGCCAGCAGACCCCCCCTCGGGAGGGCCCCTGAAGCTTTCTTT. Residues: CASRPPLGRAPEAFF.

Here the CDR3 DNA reads TGTGCCAGCAGCTTAGGCAGGGGACCTTTGTACGAGCAGTACTTC. Encoded protein: CASSLGRGPLYEQYF. The rearrangement joins TRBV11-3 to TRBJ2-7; tentatively, D is TRBD1 (6 bases). Trimming pared 1 base from V and 4 bases from J, leaving 14 bases between. Looked up from germline, CDR1 is SGHNT and CDR2 is YENEEA. The CDR3 length is 15 residues.

This rearrangement joins TRBV9 to TRBJ2-5; D gene ambiguous. Trimming cost V 5 bases and J 1 base, with 12 bases left between them. The CDR3 runs to 14 residues. Germline assignment: CDR1 SGDLS and CDR2 YYNGEE. The CDR3: CASSNFLGQETQYF. The CDR3 DNA sequence: TGTGCCAGCAGTAACTTCCTCGGCCAAGAGACCCAGTACTTC.

The chain carries TRBV12-3 or TRBV12-4 and TRBJ1-5, with 7 nucleotides matching TRBD1. The CDR3 loop spans 12 amino acids. The V and J ends lost 11 bases and 4 bases, in that order; junction bases with no gene match: 5. In DNA form, the CDR3 reads TGTGCCGACGGGACAGCTAATCAGCCCCAGCATTTT. Translated: CADGTANQPQHF.

The chain uses TRBV19 and TRBJ1-1; maybe TRBD1 (5 bases). Germline values: CDR1 LNHDA, CDR2 SQIVND (reference sequence). Trimming pared 4 bases from V and 0 bases from J, leaving 12 bases between. This CDR3 comprises 15 residues. CDR3 protein: CASSRLDRLNTEAFF. The CDR3 DNA follows: TGTGCCAGTAGTAGGCTAGACAGACTGAACACTGAAGCTTTCTTT.

The chain couples TRBV7-2 to TRBJ1-1; TRBD1 agrees at 7 bases. Germline CDR1 and CDR2: SGHTA and FQGNSA. V was pared by 5 bases and J by 3 bases, with 9 bases of the junction left unmatched. The CDR3 extends over 15 amino acids. CDR3 DNA: TGTGCCAGCAGCCCTCATTCACAGGGGTACACTGAAGCTTTCTTT. It is translated as CASSPHSQGYTEAFF.

The J gene is TRBJ2-2, the V gene TRBV3-1 (or the pseudogene TRBV3-2), with D unclear. The CDR3 length is 15 residues. With 0 bases removed from V and 6 bases from J, the gap between germline ends came to 11 bases. Germline CDR1 and CDR2: LGHDT and YNNKEL (reference sequence). CDR3 sequence (DNA): TGTGCCAGCAGCCAAGAAAGCGTAGTCGCCGGGGAGCTGTTTTTT. It translates to CASSQESVVAGELFF.

The J gene is TRBJ2-1, the V gene TRBV30; a possible D gene is TRBD1 (6 bases). The CDR3 is 15 amino acids. Germline values: CDR1 GTSNPN, CDR2 SVGIG (reference sequence). The V and J ends lost 2 bases and 7 bases respectively, with 18 bases between them. The DNA of the CDR3 is TGTGCCTGGAGTTGGGGGCAGGGCTTCGAGAATGAGCAGTTCTTC. Translated, it gives CAWSWGQGFENEQFF.

The V gene is TRBV28, the J gene TRBJ1-4; TRBD1 is a possible D gene (5 bases). Germline V lookup: CDR1 MDHEN, CDR2 SYDVKM. V lost 5 bases, J lost 3 bases, and 13 bases lay in between. The CDR3 length is 15 residues. CDR3 protein: CASSPSGAPNEKLFF. For the CDR3, the DNA is TGTGCCAGCAGTCCTTCTGGGGCACCTAATGAAAAACTGTTTTTT. Looking up the rest from reference TRBV28 and TRBJ1-4 gives the full variable domain: DVKVTQSSRYLVKRTGEKVFLECVQDMDHENMFWYRQDPGLGLRLIYFSYDVKMKEKGDIPEGYSVSREKKERFSLILESASTNQTSMYLCASSPSGAPNEKLFFGSGTQLSVL.

This clone was observed a handful of times. The V and J genes are TRBV4-1 and TRBJ2-7; D call uncertain. Trimming took 0 bases from V and 3 from J, leaving 6 bases between them. Germline V gene lookup returns CDR1 MGHRA and CDR2 YSYEKL. The CDR3 covers 13 residues. CDR3 coding DNA: TGCGCCAGCAGCCAAGAACCAGGCTACGAGCAGTACTTC. As protein: CASSQEPGYEQYF.

The chain carries TRBV6-5 and TRBJ2-1; D might be TRBD2 (6 bases). V lost 0 bases, J lost 1 base, and 7 bases lay in between. The germline CDR1 and CDR2 sequences are MNHEY and SVGAGI. This CDR3 region has 15 residues. For the CDR3, the DNA is TGTGCCAGCAGTTACTCACGGGAGTCCTACAATGAGCAGTTCTTC. This encodes CASSYSRESYNEQFF.

This chain connects TRBV5-1 to TRBJ2-7; TRBD2 matches at 13 bases. Germline assignment: CDR1 SGHRS and CDR2 YFSETQ. The junction had 10 bases not matched to a gene; V was cut back by 0 bases and J by 1 base. CDR3 length: 19 residues. The CDR3 loop is CASSLEPGLAGRISYEQYF. CDR3 nucleotides: TGCGCCAGCAGCTTGGAACCGGGACTAGCGGGACGCATTTCCTACGAGCAGTACTTC.

The chain's CDR3 is CASSSRTSGSYEQYF. The CDR3 DNA is TGTGCCAGCAGCTCGCGGACTAGCGGGAGCTACGAGCAGTACTTC. V usage is TRBV13 and J usage is TRBJ2-7; 13 positions match TRBD2. The V and J ends lost 4 bases and 3 bases, in that order; junction bases with no gene match: 3. Germline V lookup: CDR1 PRHDT, CDR2 FYEKMQ (reference sequence). This CDR3 has 15 amino acids.

The chain combines TRBV25-1 with TRBJ1-1; possibly TRBD1 for D (6 bases). Germline-derived CDR1 and CDR2 are MGHDK and SYGVNS. The CDR3 is 14 residues long. The ends were cut back, 10 bases at V and 4 bases at J, with 19 bases in the middle. CDR3 sequence (DNA): TGTGCCACCACACCAACAGGGAAAATCACTGAAGCTTTCTTT. Its translation is CATTPTGKITEAFF.